These 22 T cell receptor beta chains originate from one sample sequenced in a study of cytomegalovirus exposure and HLA in healthy donors. The PCR contained 60 Vbeta and 13 Jbeta primers. Using immunoSEQ multiplex PCR, the repertoire was profiled, and TCRdb retains in-frame clones only, with some absent. Of 99,000 or so clones listed, roughly 76% are singletons. Sequenced material: PBMCs. All receptors derive from a man aged 30 to 45 in good health and CMV-seropositive.

Worth noting for this clone: Distinct nucleotide sequences in the sample also encode this CDR3. The chain uses TRBV18 and TRBJ2-7; TRBD1 matches 10 bases. The CDR3 consists of 14 residues. In germline, CDR1 is KGHSH, CDR2 LQKENI. V lost 3 bases and J lost 2; bases outside the gene matches: 1. DNA of the CDR3: TGTGCCAGCTCACCCGGGACAGGGGCCTACGAGCAGTACTTC. The encoded protein is CASSPGTGAYEQYF.

This clone was detected only once. CDR3 DNA: TGTGCCAGCTCACCAATGCGACTAGCGGGGGAAACAGATACGCAGTATTTT. This translates into CASSPMRLAGETDTQYF. V gene TRBV18 combines with J gene TRBJ2-3; 12 nucleotides line up with TRBD2. V shed 2 bases, J shed 3 bases, and the junction held 6 bases outside the gene matches. Germline lookup yields CDR1 KGHSH and CDR2 LQKENI. This CDR3 spans 17 amino acids.

The gene calls are TRBV5-1 and TRBJ1-2, with D unclear. Trimming took 0 bases from V and 6 from J, leaving 15 bases between them. In germline, CDR1 is SGHRS, CDR2 YFSETQ. The CDR3 runs 15 residues. The CDR3 DNA follows: TGCGCCAGCAGCTTGGCCTCGGGAGAGACCCATGGCTACACCTTC. Translating it yields CASSLASGETHGYTF. The full variable domain, rest sourced from reference TRBV5-1 and TRBJ1-2, is KAGVTQTPRYLIKTRGQQVTLSCSPISGHRSVSWYQQTPGQGLQFLFEYFSETQRNKGNFPGRFSGRQFSNSRSEMNVSTLELGDSALYLCASSLASGETHGYTFGSGTRLTVV.

V gene TRBV19 combines with J gene TRBJ2-7; possible D gene TRBD2, 6 bases. With 3 bases removed from V and 2 bases from J, the gap between germline ends came to 8 bases. Looked up from germline, CDR1 is LNHDA and CDR2 is SQIVND (reference sequence). CDR3 size: 13 residues. CDR3 sequence reads: CASSMGGAYEQYF. The CDR3 nucleotides are TGTGCCAGTAGTATGGGCGGGGCCTACGAGCAGTACTTC.

This clone was seen just once. The chain is built from TRBV2 and TRBJ2-5, with 7 positions matching TRBD1. TRBJ2-7 matches the DNA end more closely, so the J call is doubtful. This CDR3 is 14 amino acids long. Germline CDR1 SNHLY, CDR2 FYNNEI. The CDR3 is CASSEGQGAYEQYF. CDR3 nucleotide sequence: TGTGCCAGCAGTGAAGGGCAGGGGGCCTACGAGCAGTACTTC.

The gene calls are TRBV19 and TRBJ1-4; 8 bases are shared with TRBD1. Losses at the gene ends were 8 bases for V and 4 bases for J; bases not matched to a gene: 6. Looked up from germline, CDR1 is LNHDA and CDR2 is SQIVND (reference sequence). The CDR3 is 14 amino acids. The CDR3 DNA reads as TGTGCCAGTGGACACAGGGGGTATAATGAAAAACTGTTTTTT. This translates into CASGHRGYNEKLFF.

This chain connects TRBV15 to TRBJ2-1; TRBD2 matches 10 bases. V was pared by 8 bases and J by 9 bases, with 7 bases of the junction left unmatched. This CDR3 has 13 amino acids. In germline, CDR1 is LNHNV, CDR2 YYDKDF (reference sequence). CDR3 sequence: CATGAGGWGEQFF. CDR3 sequence (DNA): TGTGCCACCGGAGCGGGGGGGTGGGGTGAGCAGTTCTTC.

This clone was detected a few times. The chain combines TRBV5-1 with TRBJ2-5; TRBD2 agrees at 10 bases. This CDR3 is built from 17 residues. J gave up 5 bases and V 0 bases, and 10 bases lay outside the gene matches. CDR1 and CDR2 (germline): SGHRS, YFSETQ. CDR3 bases: TGCGCCAGCAGCTTGGAGTATCGAGCGGGGGGGCGTGAGACCCAGTACTTC. It translates to CASSLEYRAGGRETQYF.

This clone has only a few counts. The chain combines TRBV28 with TRBJ2-7; 9 bases fit TRBD1. Germline V lookup: CDR1 MDHEN, CDR2 SYDVKM. The length of the CDR3 is 15 residues. The trim removed 10 bases at V and 1 base at J, leaving 11 bases unmatched. The CDR3 region is CAIRDRASLSYEQYF. CDR3 coding DNA: TGTGCCATACGGGACAGGGCGTCCCTTTCCTACGAGCAGTACTTC.

The rearrangement links TRBV9 to TRBJ1-4, with 7 positions matching TRBD1. Trimming took 4 bases from V and 4 from J; bases not matched to a gene: 4. Germline CDR1 SGDLS, CDR2 YYNGEE. The length of the CDR3 is 14 residues. The CDR3 nucleotides read TGTGCCAGCAGCCCGGGACAGCTTAATGAAAAACTGTTTTTT. This gives the protein CASSPGQLNEKLFF.

The genes are TRBV7-9 and TRBJ1-2; 12 nucleotides agree with TRBD1. Per the germline V gene, CDR1 is SEHNR and CDR2 is FQNEAQ (reference sequence). The J segment lost 7 bases and the V segment lost 5 bases, leaving 5 bases of the junction unmatched. This CDR3 has 14 amino acids. Here the CDR3 DNA reads TGTGCCAGCAGCCACGGGACAGGGGGCACTGGCTACACCTTC. Its translation is CASSHGTGGTGYTF.

The genes are TRBV5-6 and TRBJ2-1, with TRBD2 as a possible D gene (7 bases). The germline gives CDR1 SGHDT, CDR2 YYEEEE. The CDR3 consists of 16 residues. With 6 bases removed from V and 2 bases from J, the gap between germline ends came to 18 bases. The CDR3 loop reads CASIQGGRGAYNEQFF. CDR3 bases: TGTGCCAGCATCCAAGGGGGGAGGGGAGCCTACAATGAGCAGTTCTTC.

The chain joins TRBV7-8 to TRBJ2-7; 7 bases line up with TRBD2. This CDR3 contains 21 residues. J was trimmed by 0 bases and V by 5 bases; bases with no gene match: 25. In germline, CDR1 is SGHVS, CDR2 FQNEAQ. Here the CDR3 reads CASSPLIRPGGPRFNSYEQYF. CDR3 nucleotides: TGTGCCAGCAGCCCTTTAATACGTCCGGGGGGTCCCCGCTTCAACTCCTACGAGCAGTACTTC.

The chain is built from TRBV5-1 and TRBJ2-7, with 7 bases aligning to TRBD1. V shed 3 bases and J 5 bases; nucleotides not matched to a gene: 8. Germline V lookup: CDR1 SGHRS, CDR2 YFSETQ. The CDR3 length is 14 residues. CDR3 region: CASSSGQRIHEQYF. CDR3 DNA sequence: TGCGCCAGCAGCTCGGGACAGAGGATCCACGAGCAGTACTTC.

Note on this clone: This same CDR3 is encoded by further DNA sequences in the sample. This chain links TRBV5-1 with TRBJ1-4; the match to TRBD1 covers 9 bases. This CDR3 has 14 residues. Germline CDR1 SGHRS, CDR2 YFSETQ. V gave up 2 bases and J gave up 7 bases; unmatched junction bases: 3. The CDR3 nucleotides read TGCGCCAGCAGCTTAGGGACAGGGATTGAAAAACTGTTTTTT. Encoded protein: CASSLGTGIEKLFF.

V gene TRBV5-4 combines with J gene TRBJ2-7; 7 nucleotides align to TRBD2. This CDR3 has 12 residues. Germline CDR1 is SGHNT and CDR2 is YYREEE (reference sequence). V shed 10 bases, J shed 0 bases, and the junction held 4 bases outside the gene matches. The chain's CDR3 is CAWGGSSYEQYF. The CDR3 DNA is TGTGCCTGGGGGGGGAGCTCCTACGAGCAGTACTTC.

This clone has a single count. V is TRBV5-4 and J is TRBJ2-3; D not resolved. The CDR3 consists of 15 residues. Per germline, CDR1 SGHNT and CDR2 YYREEE (reference sequence). The ends were cut back, 1 base at V and 0 bases at J, with 9 bases in the middle. The CDR3 region is CASSLSETSTDTQYF. DNA of the CDR3: TGTGCCAGCAGCTTGAGCGAAACCAGCACAGATACGCAGTATTTT.

The chain carries TRBV18 and TRBJ2-3, with TRBD2 matching 10 bases. The CDR3 covers 16 residues. Germline assignment: CDR1 KGHSH and CDR2 LQKENI. The junction had 4 bases not matched to a gene; V was cut back by 3 bases and J by 1 base. The CDR3, as DNA: TGTGCCAGCTCACCGCTCACTAGCGGGGGCACAGATACGCAGTATTTT. Translating gives CASSPLTSGGTDTQYF.

Turning to this clone: The junction shows a germline mismatch at one end, possibly a read error. The chain uses TRBV6-6 and TRBJ2-7; TRBD2 aligns across 14 bases. This CDR3 is built from 13 residues. The germline V gene encodes CDR1 MNHNY and CDR2 SVGAGI (reference sequence). The CDR3 coding sequence is TGTGCCAGCAGCCCTCGGACTAGCGGGGGGATGGACTTC. It specifies CASSPRTSGGMDF.

The rearrangement joins TRBV5-6 to TRBJ2-7; 9 nucleotides agree with TRBD2. The CDR3 covers 13 residues. Germline-derived CDR1 and CDR2 are SGHDT and YYEEEE. J gave up 2 bases and V 7 bases, and 4 bases lay outside the gene matches. This CDR3 reads CASVRGGAYEQYF. The CDR3 DNA is TGTGCCAGCGTGCGGGGGGGCGCCTACGAGCAGTACTTC.

This clone showed up just a few times. The chain employs TRBV6-1 and TRBJ2-5, with 9 nucleotides matching TRBD2. The DNA end favors TRBJ2-7, so the J call may be wrong. Germline V gene data show CDR1 as MNHNS and CDR2 as SASEGT. This CDR3 spans 15 amino acids. The CDR3 DNA is TGTGCCAGCAGTGAAAAAAGCGGGGGGTCCTACGAGCAGTACTTC. This codes for CASSEKSGGSYEQYF.

The chain links TRBV5-5 to TRBJ2-3; 7 bases are a match to TRBD1. Losses at the gene ends were 3 bases for V and 2 bases for J; bases not matched to a gene: 6. The germline V gene has CDR1 SGHKS and CDR2 YYEKEE (reference sequence). CDR3 length: 15 amino acids. Written as DNA, the CDR3 is TGTGCCAGCAGCTCATCAGGGGGACACACAGATACGCAGTATTTT. Protein: CASSSSGGHTDTQYF.